A single sample is the source of the 7 T cell receptor beta chains below, sequenced in a study (dated by TCRdb to 2013 to 2014). Data came from an Illumina Genome Analyzer IIx. The public reads were reprocessed in TCRdb via fastp at Q25 and MiXCR, keeping in-frame beta chains. Rows are combined by CDR3 protein, so each entry shows the most common genes and DNA. This sample has around 15,000 distinct CDR3 sequences in its table, and 30% to 45% of those were observed once. Roughly 16% of the sample belongs to the ten largest clones. What was sequenced was blood. The receptors were gathered from a human donor.

This clonotype was observed many times. CDR3 in DNA: TGTGCCAGCAGTTACAGGGACTACTATGGCTACACCTTC. Amino acid sequence: CASSYRDYYGYTF. The V call is TRBV6-2 or TRBV6-3, the J call TRBJ1-2, with D perhaps TRBD1 (5 bases). Germline V gene sequence: CDR1 MNHEY, CDR2 SVGEGT. The length of the CDR3 is 13 residues. The ends were cut back, 2 bases at V and 3 bases at J, with 7 bases in the middle.

Points on this clonotype: A read error is possible here, since a much larger clone lies one base away. This chain joins TRBV12-3 or TRBV12-4 and TRBJ2-3; D is tentatively TRBD1 or TRBD2 (5 bases each). The end of the DNA is better explained by TRBJ2-7, so the J call may be wrong. The CDR3 consists of 13 residues. CDR3 loop: CASARGPSDEQYF. CDR3 in DNA: TGTGCCAGCGCGAGGGGACCCAGCGATGAGCAGTACTTC.

In its sample, this clonotype was seen many times. The chain is built from TRBV4-2 and TRBJ1-1; no clear D. Germline loops: CDR1 LGHNA, CDR2 YNFKEQ. The V end lost 7 bases, the J end lost 3 bases, and 12 bases lay between the germline ends. The CDR3 extends over 13 amino acids. This CDR3 reads CASKLKSDTEAFF. DNA of the CDR3: TGTGCCAGCAAACTCAAGAGTGACACTGAAGCTTTCTTT.

This clonotype is deemed medium-sized (0.01 to 0.1%). V and J are TRBV30 and TRBJ1-5; D is unclear. Germline V CDR1 and CDR2: GTSNPN, SVGIG (reference sequence). The CDR3 sequence is 15 residues long. V lost 5 bases, J lost 1 base, and 15 bases lay in between. The DNA of the CDR3 is TGTGCCTGGGCGCGGGGTCACCAAAGCAATCAGCCCCAGCATTTT. It encodes CAWARGHQSNQPQHF.

The chain uses TRBV6-1 and TRBJ2-7; 11 nucleotides match TRBD2. Unmatched junction bases numbered 8, after V lost 7 bases and J lost 3 bases. The length of the CDR3 is 15 residues. From germline, CDR1 is MNHNS and CDR2 SASEGT. The CDR3, as DNA: TGTGCCAGCACCACCGGACTAGCGGGCAGCTACGAGCAGTACTTC. This translates into CASTTGLAGSYEQYF.

This clonotype is categorized as medium-sized. The chain couples TRBV4-3 to TRBJ1-1; TRBD1 aligns across 10 bases. The germline V gene encodes CDR1 LGHNA and CDR2 YSLEER. J gave up 1 base and V 4 bases, and 3 bases lay outside the gene matches. The CDR3 is 15 residues long. The CDR3 DNA reads as TGCGCCAGCAGCCCTCGGACAGGGGGGAACACTGAAGCTTTCTTT. Protein product: CASSPRTGGNTEAFF.

The chain links TRBV4-3 to TRBJ2-7; the D is unclear. V was shortened by 1 base and J by 1 base, with 8 bases between the two germline ends. The CDR3 is 14 amino acids. Germline V gene data show CDR1 as LGHNA and CDR2 as YSLEER. CDR3 sequence reads: CASSQVVGSYEQYF. The CDR3 DNA reads as TGCGCCAGCAGCCAAGTGGTTGGATCCTACGAGCAGTACTTC.